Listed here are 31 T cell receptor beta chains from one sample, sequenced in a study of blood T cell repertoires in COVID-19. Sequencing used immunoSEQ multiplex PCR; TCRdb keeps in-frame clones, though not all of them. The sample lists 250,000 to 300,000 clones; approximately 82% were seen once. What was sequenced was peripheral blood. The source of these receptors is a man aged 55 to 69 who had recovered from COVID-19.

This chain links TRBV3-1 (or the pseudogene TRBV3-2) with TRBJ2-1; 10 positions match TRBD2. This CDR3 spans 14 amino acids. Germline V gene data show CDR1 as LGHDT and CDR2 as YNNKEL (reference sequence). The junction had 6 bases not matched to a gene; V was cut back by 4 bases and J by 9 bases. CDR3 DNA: TGTGCCAGCAGCCGATTCTCTAGCGGGGGTGAGCAGTTCTTC. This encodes CASSRFSSGGEQFF.

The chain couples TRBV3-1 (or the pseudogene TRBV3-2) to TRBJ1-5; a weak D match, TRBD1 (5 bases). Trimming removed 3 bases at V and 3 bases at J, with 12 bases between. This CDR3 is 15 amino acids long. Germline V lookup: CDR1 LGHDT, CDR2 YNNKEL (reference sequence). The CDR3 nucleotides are TGTGCCAGCAGCCAGGTAGCAGGGCTCAATCAGCCCCAGCATTTT. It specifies CASSQVAGLNQPQHF.

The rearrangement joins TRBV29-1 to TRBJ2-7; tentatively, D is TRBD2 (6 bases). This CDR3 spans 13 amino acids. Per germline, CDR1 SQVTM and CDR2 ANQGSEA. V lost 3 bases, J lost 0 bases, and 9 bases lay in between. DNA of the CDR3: TGCAGCGTTGAGACGACTAGCTCCTACGAGCAGTACTTC. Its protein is CSVETTSSYEQYF.

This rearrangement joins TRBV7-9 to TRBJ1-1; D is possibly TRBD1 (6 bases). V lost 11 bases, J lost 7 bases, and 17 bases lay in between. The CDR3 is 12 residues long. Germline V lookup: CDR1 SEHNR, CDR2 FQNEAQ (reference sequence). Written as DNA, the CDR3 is TGTGCCTCAGGGCAGGCGACAGGTGAAGCTTTCTTT. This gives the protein CASGQATGEAFF.

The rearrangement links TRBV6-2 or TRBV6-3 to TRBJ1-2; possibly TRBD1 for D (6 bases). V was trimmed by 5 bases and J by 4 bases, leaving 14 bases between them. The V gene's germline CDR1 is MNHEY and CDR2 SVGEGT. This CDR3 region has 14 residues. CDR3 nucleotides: TGTGCCAGCAGTCCATACAGGGATCCCTATGGCTACACCTTC. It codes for CASSPYRDPYGYTF.

Here the CDR3 DNA reads TGTGCCAGCAGCTCGGACAGGGGCCGGCGAACTGAAGCTTTCTTT. Its translation is CASSSDRGRRTEAFF. The V gene is TRBV7-8, the J gene TRBJ1-1; TRBD1 aligns across 9 bases. The CDR3 is 15 residues long. Looked up from germline, CDR1 is SGHVS and CDR2 is FQNEAQ. The junction had 8 bases not matched to a gene; V was cut back by 4 bases and J by 5 bases.

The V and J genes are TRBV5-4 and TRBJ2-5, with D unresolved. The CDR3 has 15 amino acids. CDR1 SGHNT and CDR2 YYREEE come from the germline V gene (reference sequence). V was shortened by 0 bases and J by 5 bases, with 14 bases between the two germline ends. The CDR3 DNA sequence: TGTGCCAGCAGCTTGGCCGGTGGGCCTGGGGAGACCCAGTACTTC. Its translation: CASSLAGGPGETQYF.

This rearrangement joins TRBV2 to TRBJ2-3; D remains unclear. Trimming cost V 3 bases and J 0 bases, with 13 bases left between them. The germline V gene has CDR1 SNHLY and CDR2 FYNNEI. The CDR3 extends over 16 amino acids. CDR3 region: CASSDVSTGSTDTQYF. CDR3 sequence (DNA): TGTGCCAGCAGTGATGTTTCGACCGGGAGCACAGATACGCAGTATTTT. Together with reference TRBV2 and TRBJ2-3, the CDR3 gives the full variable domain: EPEVTQTPSHQVTQMGQEVILRCVPISNHLYFYWYRQILGQKVEFLVSFYNNEISEKSEIFDDQFSVERPDGSNFTLKIRSTKLEDSAMYFCASSDVSTGSTDTQYFGPGTRLTVL.

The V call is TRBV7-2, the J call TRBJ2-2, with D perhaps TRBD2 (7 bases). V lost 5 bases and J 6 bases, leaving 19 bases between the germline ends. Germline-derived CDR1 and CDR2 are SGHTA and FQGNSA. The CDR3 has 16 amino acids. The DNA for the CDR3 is TGTGCCAGCAGCCTTATACCCGCGGGGGCGGCCGGGGAGCTGTTTTTT. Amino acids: CASSLIPAGAAGELFF.

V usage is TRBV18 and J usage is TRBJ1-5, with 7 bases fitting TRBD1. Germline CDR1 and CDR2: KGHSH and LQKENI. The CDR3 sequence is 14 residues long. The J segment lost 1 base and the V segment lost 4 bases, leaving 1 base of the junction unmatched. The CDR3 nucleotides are TGTGCCAGCTCACGGGGACAGAGCAATCAGCCCCAGCATTTT. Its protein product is CASSRGQSNQPQHF.

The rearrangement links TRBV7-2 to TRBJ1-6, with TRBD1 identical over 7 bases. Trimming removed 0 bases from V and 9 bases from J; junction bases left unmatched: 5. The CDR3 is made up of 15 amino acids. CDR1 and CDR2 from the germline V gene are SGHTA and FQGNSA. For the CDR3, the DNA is TGTGCCAGCAGCTTAGCTCTGGGGACAGTTTCACCCCTCCACTTT. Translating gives CASSLALGTVSPLHF. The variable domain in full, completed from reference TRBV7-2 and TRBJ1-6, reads GAGVSQSPSNKVTEKGKDVELRCDPISGHTALYWYRQSLGQGLEFLIYFQGNSAPDKSGLPSDRFSAERTGGSVSTLTIQRTQQEDSAVYLCASSLALGTVSPLHFGNGTRLTVT.

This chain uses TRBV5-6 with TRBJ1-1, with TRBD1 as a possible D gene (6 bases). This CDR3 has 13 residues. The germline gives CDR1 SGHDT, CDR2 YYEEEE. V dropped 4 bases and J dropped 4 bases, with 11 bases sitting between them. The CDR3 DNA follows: TGTGCCAGCAGCCAACTCAGGGGCACTGAAGCTTTCTTT. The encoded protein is CASSQLRGTEAFF.

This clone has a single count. This chain's CDR3 is CASTNILAGAVDTQYF. The CDR3 DNA follows: TGTGCCAGCACCAATATTCTAGCGGGAGCAGTAGATACGCAGTATTTT. The rearrangement joins TRBV11-2 to TRBJ2-3; TRBD2 agrees at 10 bases. V was clipped by 7 bases and J by 5 bases; unmatched bases: 12. Germline CDR1 SGHAT, CDR2 FQNNGV. The CDR3 runs to 16 residues.

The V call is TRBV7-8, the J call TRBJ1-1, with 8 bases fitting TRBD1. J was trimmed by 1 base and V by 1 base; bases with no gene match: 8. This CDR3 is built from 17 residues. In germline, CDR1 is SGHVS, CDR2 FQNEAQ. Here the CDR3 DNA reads TGTGCCAGCAGCTTAGGTGGAGGACAGGGCCGGAACACTGAAGCTTTCTTT. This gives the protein CASSLGGGQGRNTEAFF.

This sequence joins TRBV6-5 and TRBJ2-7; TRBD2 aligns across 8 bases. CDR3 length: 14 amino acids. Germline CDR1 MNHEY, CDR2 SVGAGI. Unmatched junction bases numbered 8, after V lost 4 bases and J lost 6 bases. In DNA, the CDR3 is TGTGCCAGCAGTTCGGGGGGGGCCTCGAGCGAGCAGTACTTC. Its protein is CASSSGGASSEQYF.

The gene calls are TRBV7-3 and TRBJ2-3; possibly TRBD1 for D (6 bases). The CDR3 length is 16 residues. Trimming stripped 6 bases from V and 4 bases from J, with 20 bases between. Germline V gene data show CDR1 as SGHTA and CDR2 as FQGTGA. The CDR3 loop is CASSSTGIGASDTQYF. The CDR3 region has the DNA TGTGCCAGCAGTAGCACAGGGATCGGGGCGTCAGATACGCAGTATTTT.

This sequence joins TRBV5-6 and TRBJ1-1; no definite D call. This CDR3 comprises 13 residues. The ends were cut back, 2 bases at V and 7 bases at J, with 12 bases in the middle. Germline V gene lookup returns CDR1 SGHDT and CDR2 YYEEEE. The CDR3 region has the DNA TGTGCCAGCAGCTTACGGACGGGAAATGAAGCTTTCTTT. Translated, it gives CASSLRTGNEAFF.

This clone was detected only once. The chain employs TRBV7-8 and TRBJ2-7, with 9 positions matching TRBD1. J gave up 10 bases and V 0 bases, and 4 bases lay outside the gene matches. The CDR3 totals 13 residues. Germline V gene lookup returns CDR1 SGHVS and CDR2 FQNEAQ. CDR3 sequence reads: CASSLADRGFQYF. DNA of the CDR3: TGTGCCAGCAGCTTAGCGGACAGGGGTTTTCAGTACTTC.

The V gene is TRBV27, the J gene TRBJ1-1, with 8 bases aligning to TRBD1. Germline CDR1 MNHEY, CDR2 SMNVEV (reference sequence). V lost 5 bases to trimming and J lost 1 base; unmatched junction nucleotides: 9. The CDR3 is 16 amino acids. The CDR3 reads CASSMTGAAWNTEAFF. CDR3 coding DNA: TGTGCCAGCAGTATGACAGGGGCGGCTTGGAACACTGAAGCTTTCTTT.

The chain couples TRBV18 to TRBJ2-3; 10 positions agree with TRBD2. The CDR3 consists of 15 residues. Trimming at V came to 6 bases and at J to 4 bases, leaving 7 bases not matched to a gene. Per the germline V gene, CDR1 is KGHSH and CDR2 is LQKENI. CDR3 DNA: TGTGCCAGCTCGCCGAAACTAGCGGGATCAGATACGCAGTATTTT. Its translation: CASSPKLAGSDTQYF.

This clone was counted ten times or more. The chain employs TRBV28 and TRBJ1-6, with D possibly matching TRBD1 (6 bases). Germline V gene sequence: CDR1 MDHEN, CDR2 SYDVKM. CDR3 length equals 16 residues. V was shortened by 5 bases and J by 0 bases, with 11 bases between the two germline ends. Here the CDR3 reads CASSDQGNSYNSPLHF. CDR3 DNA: TGTGCCAGCAGTGACCAGGGGAACTCCTATAATTCACCCCTCCACTTT.

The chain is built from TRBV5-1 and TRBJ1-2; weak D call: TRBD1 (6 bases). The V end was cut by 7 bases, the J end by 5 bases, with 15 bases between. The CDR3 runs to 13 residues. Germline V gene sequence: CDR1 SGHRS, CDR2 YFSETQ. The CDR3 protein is CASGQTGTYGYTF. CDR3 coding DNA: TGCGCCAGCGGACAAACCGGGACATATGGCTACACCTTC.

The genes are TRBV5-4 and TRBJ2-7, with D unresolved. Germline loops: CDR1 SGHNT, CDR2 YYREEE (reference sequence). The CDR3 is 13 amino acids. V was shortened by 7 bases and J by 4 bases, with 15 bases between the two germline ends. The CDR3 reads CASPAGATYEQYF. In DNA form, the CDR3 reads TGTGCCAGCCCCGCCGGAGCAACTTACGAGCAGTACTTC.

The CDR3 region has the DNA TGCAGCGCCTGGGACAGGGAGAGGGGCTACACCTTC. Amino acid sequence: CSAWDRERGYTF. J is TRBJ1-2 and V is TRBV29-1; 9 nucleotides agree with TRBD1. Trimming removed 7 bases from V and 8 bases from J; junction bases left unmatched: 8. Germline V CDR1 and CDR2: SQVTM, ANQGSEA. This CDR3 spans 12 amino acids.

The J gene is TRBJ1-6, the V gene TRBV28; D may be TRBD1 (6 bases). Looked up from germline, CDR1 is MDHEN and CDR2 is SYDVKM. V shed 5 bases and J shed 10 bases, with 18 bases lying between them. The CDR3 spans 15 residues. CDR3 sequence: CASSPPTGIGSPLHF. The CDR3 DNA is TGTGCCAGCAGTCCTCCAACAGGGATTGGGTCACCCCTCCACTTT.

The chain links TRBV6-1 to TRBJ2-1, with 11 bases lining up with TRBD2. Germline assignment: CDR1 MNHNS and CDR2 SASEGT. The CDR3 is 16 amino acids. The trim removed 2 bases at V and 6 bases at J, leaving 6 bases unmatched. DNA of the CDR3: TGTGCCAGCAGTGAACAGCGACTAGCGGGGTTCAATGAGCAGTTCTTC. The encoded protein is CASSEQRLAGFNEQFF.

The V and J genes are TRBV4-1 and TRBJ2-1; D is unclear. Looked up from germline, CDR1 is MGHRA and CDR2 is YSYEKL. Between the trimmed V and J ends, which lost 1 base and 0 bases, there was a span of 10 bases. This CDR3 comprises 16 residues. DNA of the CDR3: TGCGCCAGCAGCCAAGTCTCCCTCGTCTCCTACAATGAGCAGTTCTTC. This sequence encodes CASSQVSLVSYNEQFF.

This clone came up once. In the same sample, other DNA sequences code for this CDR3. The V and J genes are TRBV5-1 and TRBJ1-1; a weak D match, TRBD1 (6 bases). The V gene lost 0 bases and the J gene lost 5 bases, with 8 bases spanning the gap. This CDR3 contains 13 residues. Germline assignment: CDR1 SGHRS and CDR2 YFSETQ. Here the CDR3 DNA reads TGCGCCAGCAGCTTGGAACAGGGAACTGAAGCTTTCTTT. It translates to CASSLEQGTEAFF.

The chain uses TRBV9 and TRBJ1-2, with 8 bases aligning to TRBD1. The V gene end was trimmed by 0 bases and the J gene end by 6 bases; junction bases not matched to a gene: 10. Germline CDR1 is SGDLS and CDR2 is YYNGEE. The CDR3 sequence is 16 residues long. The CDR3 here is CASSVEQGGRLNGYTF. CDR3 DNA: TGTGCCAGCAGCGTAGAACAGGGGGGACGGTTAAATGGCTACACCTTC. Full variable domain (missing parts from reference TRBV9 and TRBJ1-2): DSGVTQTPKHLITATGQRVTLRCSPRSGDLSVYWYQQSLDQGLQFLIQYYNGEERAKGNILERFSAQQFPDLHSELNLSSLELGDSALYFCASSVEQGGRLNGYTFGSGTRLTVV.

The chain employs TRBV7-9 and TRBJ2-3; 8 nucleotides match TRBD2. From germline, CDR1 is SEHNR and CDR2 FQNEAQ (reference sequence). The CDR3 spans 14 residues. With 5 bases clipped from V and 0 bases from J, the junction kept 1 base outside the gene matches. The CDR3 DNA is TGTGCCAGCAGCAGCGGGGGAAGCACAGATACGCAGTATTTT. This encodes CASSSGGSTDTQYF.

CDR3 sequence: CASRMRGGRGTQYF. The DNA of the CDR3 is TGTGCCAGCAGAATGCGGGGTGGCCGGGGGACCCAGTACTTC. The J gene is TRBJ2-5, the V gene TRBV6-5; D perhaps matches TRBD2 (6 bases). The CDR3 runs to 14 residues. V shed 6 bases and J shed 7 bases, with 18 bases lying between them. Germline V gene sequence: CDR1 MNHEY, CDR2 SVGAGI.